Given below is one T cell receptor beta chain in context. Its antigen is currently unknown. Sequencing was performed with immunoSEQ multiplex PCR; in TCRdb, only in-frame clones are kept and a portion is missing. The sample shows 20,000 to 25,000 clones, roughly 90% of them seen only once. The germline V gene encodes CDR1 SGHAT and CDR2 FQNNGV. This CDR3 region has 14 residues. V dropped 7 bases and J dropped 7 bases, with 16 bases sitting between them. The sample comes from a study of T cells in localized non-small cell lung cancer. Study-wide results and limits: Compared with tumor, uninvolved adjacent lung displayed greater T cell clonality, ranking highest overall. Within adjacent lung there appeared a median about 54 of the top 100 tumor clones. Overall survival was longer when the density of T cells in the blood was higher. As only one tumor region underwent sequencing, heterogeneity remains possible.

The TCR comes from a male donor at least 60 years old with stage I squamous cell lung carcinoma. The sequencing here drew on peripheral blood, taken before any cancer treatment. This sequence joins TRBV11-2 and TRBJ1-4; D is possibly TRBD1 (5 bases). The DNA of the CDR3 is TGTGCCAGCACCGGACGACAGTTGGGTGAAAAACTGTTTTTT. This sequence encodes CASTGRQLGEKLFF.